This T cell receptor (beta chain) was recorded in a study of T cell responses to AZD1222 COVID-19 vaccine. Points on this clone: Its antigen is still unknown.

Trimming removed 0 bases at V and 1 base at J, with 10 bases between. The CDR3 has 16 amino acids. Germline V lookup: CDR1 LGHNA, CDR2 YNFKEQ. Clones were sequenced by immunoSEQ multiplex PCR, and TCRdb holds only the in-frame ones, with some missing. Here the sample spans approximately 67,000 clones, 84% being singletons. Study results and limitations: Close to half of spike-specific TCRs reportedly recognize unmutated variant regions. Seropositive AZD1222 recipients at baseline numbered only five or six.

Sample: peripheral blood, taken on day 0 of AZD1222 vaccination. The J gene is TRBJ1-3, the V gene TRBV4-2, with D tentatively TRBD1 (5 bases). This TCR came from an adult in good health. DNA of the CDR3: TGTGCCAGCAGCCAAGAGGGGGGTTTTTCTGGAAACACCATATATTTT. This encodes CASSQEGGFSGNTIYF.